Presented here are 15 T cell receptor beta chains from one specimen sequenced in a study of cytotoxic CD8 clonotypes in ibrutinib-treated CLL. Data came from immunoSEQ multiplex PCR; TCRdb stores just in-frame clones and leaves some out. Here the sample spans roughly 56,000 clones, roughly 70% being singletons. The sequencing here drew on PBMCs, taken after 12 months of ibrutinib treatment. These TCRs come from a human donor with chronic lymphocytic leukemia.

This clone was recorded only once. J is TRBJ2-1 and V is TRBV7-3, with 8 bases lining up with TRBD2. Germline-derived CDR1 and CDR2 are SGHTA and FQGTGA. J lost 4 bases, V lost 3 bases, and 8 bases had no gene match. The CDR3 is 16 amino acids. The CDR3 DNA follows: TGTGCCAGCAGCTTGGACGGCGGGAGGCCTTACAATGAGCAGTTCTTC. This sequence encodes CASSLDGGRPYNEQFF.

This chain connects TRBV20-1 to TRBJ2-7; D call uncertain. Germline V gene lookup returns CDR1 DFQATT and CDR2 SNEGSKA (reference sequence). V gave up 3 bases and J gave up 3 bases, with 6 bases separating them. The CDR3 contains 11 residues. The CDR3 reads CSARADYEQYF. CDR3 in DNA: TGCAGTGCTAGGGCGGACTACGAGCAGTACTTC.

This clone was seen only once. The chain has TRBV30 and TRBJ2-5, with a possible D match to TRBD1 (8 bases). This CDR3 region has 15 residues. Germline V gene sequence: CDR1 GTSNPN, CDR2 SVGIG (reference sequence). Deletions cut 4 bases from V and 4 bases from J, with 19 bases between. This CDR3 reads CAWKGGDRSGETQYF. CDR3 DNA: TGTGCCTGGAAGGGGGGGGACAGGTCAGGAGAGACCCAGTACTTC.

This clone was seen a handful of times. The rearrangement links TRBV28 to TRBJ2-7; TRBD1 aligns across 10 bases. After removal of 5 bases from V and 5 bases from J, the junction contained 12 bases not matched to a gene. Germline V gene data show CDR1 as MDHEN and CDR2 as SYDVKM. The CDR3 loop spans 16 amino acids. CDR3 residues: CASSKGFGTGVNEQYF. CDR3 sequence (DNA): TGTGCCAGCAGTAAAGGCTTTGGGACAGGGGTTAACGAGCAGTACTTC.

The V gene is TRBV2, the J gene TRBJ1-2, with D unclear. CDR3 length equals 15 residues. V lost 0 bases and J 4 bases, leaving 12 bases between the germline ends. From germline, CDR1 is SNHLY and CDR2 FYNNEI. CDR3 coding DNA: TGTGCCAGCAGTGAAGCGCATAGAGGCAGCTATGGCTACACCTTC. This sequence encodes CASSEAHRGSYGYTF.

The CDR3 DNA reads as TGTGCCAGCAGCTCACCTGGGGGGAACACCGGGGAGCTGTTTTTT. The encoded protein is CASSSPGGNTGELFF. The J gene is TRBJ2-2, the V gene TRBV13; D may match TRBD1 or TRBD2 (5 bases each). CDR3 length: 15 residues. Trimming cost V 4 bases and J 1 base, with 10 bases left between them. From germline, CDR1 is PRHDT and CDR2 FYEKMQ (reference sequence).

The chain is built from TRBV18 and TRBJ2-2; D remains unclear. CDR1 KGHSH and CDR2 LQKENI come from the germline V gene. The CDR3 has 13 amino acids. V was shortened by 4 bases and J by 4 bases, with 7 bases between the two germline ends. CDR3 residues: CASSRWGTGELFF. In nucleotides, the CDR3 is TGTGCCAGCTCACGGTGGGGCACCGGGGAGCTGTTTTTT.

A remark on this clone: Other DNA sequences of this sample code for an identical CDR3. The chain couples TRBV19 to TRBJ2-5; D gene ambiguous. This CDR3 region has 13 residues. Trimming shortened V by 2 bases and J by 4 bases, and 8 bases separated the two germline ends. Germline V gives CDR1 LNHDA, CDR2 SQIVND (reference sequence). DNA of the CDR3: TGTGCCAGTAGTATAACATCCCGAGAGACCCAGTACTTC. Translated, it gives CASSITSRETQYF.

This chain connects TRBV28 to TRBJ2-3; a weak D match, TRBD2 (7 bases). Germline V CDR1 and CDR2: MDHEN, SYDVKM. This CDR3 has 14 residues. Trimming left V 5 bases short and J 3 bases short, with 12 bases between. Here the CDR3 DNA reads TGTGCCAGCAGTCAAGGGGGGGGGACAGATACGCAGTATTTT. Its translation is CASSQGGGTDTQYF.

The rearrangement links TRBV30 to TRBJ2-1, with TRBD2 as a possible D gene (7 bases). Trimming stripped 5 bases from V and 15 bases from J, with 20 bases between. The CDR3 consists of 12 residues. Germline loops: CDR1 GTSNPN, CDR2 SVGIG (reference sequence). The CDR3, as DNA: TGTGCCTGGGCACTGGGGGGGGCCCCCCGGTTCTTC. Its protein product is CAWALGGAPRFF.

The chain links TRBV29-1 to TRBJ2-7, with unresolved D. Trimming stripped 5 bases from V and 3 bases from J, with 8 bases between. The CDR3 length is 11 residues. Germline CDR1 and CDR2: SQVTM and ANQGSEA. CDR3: CSVLTNYEQYF. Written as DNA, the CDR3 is TGCAGCGTTCTCACTAACTACGAGCAGTACTTC.

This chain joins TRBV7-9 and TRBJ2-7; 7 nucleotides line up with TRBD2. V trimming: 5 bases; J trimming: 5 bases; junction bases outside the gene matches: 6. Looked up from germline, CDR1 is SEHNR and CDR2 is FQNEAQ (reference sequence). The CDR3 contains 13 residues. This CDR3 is CASSPTRGDEQYF. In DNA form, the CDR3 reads TGTGCCAGCAGCCCCACCCGGGGGGACGAGCAGTACTTC.

The CDR3 sequence is CASSDGTAYSNTGELFF. In DNA form, the CDR3 reads TGTGCCAGCAGCGATGGGACAGCTTATTCGAACACCGGGGAGCTGTTTTTT. The chain links TRBV9 to TRBJ2-2, with 7 bases lining up with TRBD1. CDR1 is SGDLS and CDR2 is YYNGEE in the germline V gene. This CDR3 contains 17 residues. V lost 3 bases, J lost 0 bases, and 8 bases stayed unmatched.

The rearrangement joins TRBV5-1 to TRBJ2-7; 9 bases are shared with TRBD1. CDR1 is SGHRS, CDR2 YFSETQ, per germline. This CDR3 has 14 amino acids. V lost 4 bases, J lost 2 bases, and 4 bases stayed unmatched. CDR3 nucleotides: TGCGCCAGCAGCATCGGGACAGGGCCCTACGAGCAGTACTTC. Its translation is CASSIGTGPYEQYF.

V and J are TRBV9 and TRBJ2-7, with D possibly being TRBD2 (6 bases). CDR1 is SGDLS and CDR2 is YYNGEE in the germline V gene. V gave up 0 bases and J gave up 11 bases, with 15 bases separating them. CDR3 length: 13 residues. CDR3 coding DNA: TGTGCCAGCAGCGTAGAACCTCTAGCGCCCAAGTACTTC. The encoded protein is CASSVEPLAPKYF.